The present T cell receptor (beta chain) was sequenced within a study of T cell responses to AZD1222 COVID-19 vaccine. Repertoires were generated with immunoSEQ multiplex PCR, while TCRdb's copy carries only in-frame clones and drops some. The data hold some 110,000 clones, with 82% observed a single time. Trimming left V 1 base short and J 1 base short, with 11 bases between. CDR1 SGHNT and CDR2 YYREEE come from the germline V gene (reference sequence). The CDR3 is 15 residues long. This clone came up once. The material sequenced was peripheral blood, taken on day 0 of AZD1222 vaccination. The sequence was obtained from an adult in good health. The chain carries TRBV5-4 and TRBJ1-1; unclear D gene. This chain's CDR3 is CASSLLGTANTEAFF. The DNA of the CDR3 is TGTGCCAGCAGCTTGCTCGGTACAGCGAACACTGAAGCTTTCTTT.